These 18 T cell receptor beta chains were sequenced from one sample in a study of blood T cell repertoires in COVID-19. Generated by immunoSEQ multiplex PCR, the TCRdb table keeps only in-frame clones and is missing some. The data show about 400,000 clones, around nine tenths seen once. Sequenced sample: PBMCs or T cells enriched from blood (not recorded which). The receptors were gathered from a woman aged 25 to 39 with acute COVID-19.

The chain has TRBV19 and TRBJ1-2; the D gene is possibly TRBD1 (5 bases). The germline V gene encodes CDR1 LNHDA and CDR2 SQIVND (reference sequence). V lost 9 bases to trimming and J lost 8 bases, with 19 bases between them. CDR3 length: 13 residues. The CDR3 is CASQDSSLGGYTF. The CDR3 region has the DNA TGTGCCAGCCAAGACAGTTCCTTAGGGGGCTACACCTTC.

The V and J genes are TRBV19 and TRBJ2-2; 9 positions agree with TRBD1. V lost 4 bases to trimming and J lost 4 bases; unmatched junction nucleotides: 7. CDR1 LNHDA and CDR2 SQIVND come from the germline V gene (reference sequence). CDR3 length: 16 residues. CDR3 residues: CASSTNRGHGTGELFF. DNA for the CDR3: TGTGCCAGTAGTACCAACAGGGGGCATGGCACCGGGGAGCTGTTTTTT.

The chain couples TRBV5-1 to TRBJ1-1; 7 bases align to TRBD1. The CDR3 is 14 amino acids. The germline gives CDR1 SGHRS, CDR2 YFSETQ. J was trimmed by 7 bases and V by 3 bases; bases with no gene match: 9. The CDR3 protein is CASSYSGTDHEAFF. In DNA form, the CDR3 reads TGCGCCAGCAGCTATTCCGGGACAGACCATGAAGCTTTCTTT.

This clone occurred once. The chain combines TRBV13 with TRBJ1-5; 11 bases agree with TRBD1. CDR1 and CDR2 (germline): PRHDT, FYEKMQ (reference sequence). This CDR3 is 14 amino acids long. Losses at the gene ends were 5 bases for V and 7 bases for J; bases not matched to a gene: 4. The chain's CDR3 is CASSPGTGGQPQHF. Written as DNA, the CDR3 is TGTGCCAGCAGCCCCGGGACAGGGGGACAGCCCCAGCATTTT. Full variable domain (remainder filled in from reference TRBV13 and TRBJ1-5): AAGVIQSPRHLIKEKRETATLKCYPIPRHDTVYWYQQGPGQDPQFLISFYEKMQSDKGSIPDRFSAQQFSDYHSELNMSSLELGDSALYFCASSPGTGGQPQHFGDGTRLSIL.

V usage is TRBV5-1 and J usage is TRBJ2-7; 9 nucleotides match TRBD2. Germline CDR1 SGHRS, CDR2 YFSETQ. The CDR3 covers 15 residues. V shed 3 bases and J 2 bases; nucleotides not matched to a gene: 6. The CDR3 DNA sequence: TGCGCCAGCAGCTACATAGCGGGGGCAACCTACGAGCAGTACTTC. Translation gives CASSYIAGATYEQYF.

The chain has TRBV5-1 and TRBJ1-4; D uncertain. CDR3 length: 16 amino acids. The ends were cut back, 3 bases at V and 3 bases at J, with 15 bases in the middle. Germline V gene lookup returns CDR1 SGHRS and CDR2 YFSETQ. The CDR3 spells CASSSQRSGSNEKLFF. CDR3 nucleotide sequence: TGCGCCAGCAGCTCCCAGCGGTCGGGGTCTAATGAAAAACTGTTTTTT.

The gene calls are TRBV7-8 and TRBJ2-7; 8 nucleotides align to TRBD1. The CDR3 covers 15 residues. In germline, CDR1 is SGHVS, CDR2 FQNEAQ. V trimming: 4 bases; J trimming: 2 bases; junction bases outside the gene matches: 7. In nucleotides, the CDR3 is TGTGCCAGCAGCTGGGGACGGGACAGGACCTACGAGCAGTACTTC. Its protein product is CASSWGRDRTYEQYF.

V is TRBV6-2 or TRBV6-3 and J is TRBJ1-4; D remains ambiguous. The CDR3 is 16 residues long. Deletions cut 4 bases from V and 0 bases from J, with 12 bases between. Germline-derived CDR1 and CDR2 are MNHEY and SVGEGT. The CDR3: CASSFAGFATNEKLFF. The CDR3 region has the DNA TGTGCCAGCAGTTTTGCAGGCTTTGCAACTAATGAAAAACTGTTTTTT.

J is TRBJ2-7 and V is TRBV19; 8 bases line up with TRBD1. Trimming at V came to 1 base and at J to 9 bases, leaving 8 bases not matched to a gene. This CDR3 is built from 14 residues. Germline V lookup: CDR1 LNHDA, CDR2 SQIVND (reference sequence). The chain's CDR3 is CASSIGGTGFSQYF. The CDR3 DNA follows: TGTGCCAGTAGTATAGGGGGGACAGGCTTCTCGCAGTACTTC.

This chain links TRBV20-1 with TRBJ1-3; the D gene is possibly TRBD1 (5 bases). V was shortened by 3 bases and J by 0 bases, with 9 bases between the two germline ends. Germline CDR1 reads DFQATT; CDR2 reads SNEGSKA (reference sequence). CDR3 length: 14 amino acids. In DNA form, the CDR3 reads TGCAGTGCTAGTATGGGGCTCTCTGGAAACACCATATATTTT. This codes for CSASMGLSGNTIYF.

This rearrangement joins TRBV6-5 to TRBJ2-2, with TRBD1 matching over 11 bases. The length of the CDR3 is 14 residues. From germline, CDR1 is MNHEY and CDR2 SVGAGI. Trimming took 7 bases from V and 6 from J; bases not matched to a gene: 4. The CDR3 spells CASNGQGASGELFF. CDR3 in DNA: TGTGCCAGCAACGGACAGGGGGCTTCCGGGGAGCTGTTTTTT.

The chain combines TRBV2 with TRBJ2-7, with 7 bases fitting TRBD1. The CDR3 sequence is 15 residues long. Germline V gene sequence: CDR1 SNHLY, CDR2 FYNNEI. The J segment lost 4 bases and the V segment lost 6 bases, leaving 12 bases of the junction unmatched. CDR3 amino acids: CASRTVSGQRYEQYF. CDR3 coding DNA: TGTGCCAGCAGGACCGTTTCGGGACAGAGATACGAGCAGTACTTC.

This clone was seen once. The chain couples TRBV5-6 to TRBJ2-1; 9 nucleotides align to TRBD2. Germline CDR1 is SGHDT and CDR2 is YYEEEE. V was clipped by 2 bases and J by 0 bases; unmatched bases: 6. The CDR3 length is 17 residues. The CDR3 DNA reads TGTGCCAGCAGCTTTGCTAGCGGGGCCTCCTCCTACAATGAGCAGTTCTTC. It specifies CASSFASGASSYNEQFF.

The rearrangement links TRBV11-2 to TRBJ2-1, with D possibly TRBD2 on 5 matching bases. Germline CDR1 SGHAT, CDR2 FQNNGV. The V and J ends lost 7 bases and 2 bases respectively, with 15 bases between them. This CDR3 comprises 15 residues. CDR3 in amino acids: CASTPSRVPYNEQFF. The CDR3 DNA follows: TGTGCCAGCACCCCATCGAGGGTTCCCTACAATGAGCAGTTCTTC.

The rearrangement links TRBV4-1 to TRBJ2-1; tentatively, D is TRBD1 (6 bases). The V and J ends lost 4 bases and 3 bases respectively, with 10 bases between them. The germline gives CDR1 MGHRA, CDR2 YSYEKL. CDR3 length: 14 amino acids. The CDR3 DNA reads TGCGCCAGCAGCCGAGGACAGCTCTACAATGAGCAGTTCTTC. It codes for CASSRGQLYNEQFF.

CDR3 region: CASSSQGDTEAFF. CDR3 DNA sequence: TGTGCCAGCAGTTCCCAGGGGGACACTGAAGCTTTCTTT. The V call is TRBV6-5, the J call TRBJ1-1, with TRBD1 identical over 7 bases. V lost 4 bases, J lost 3 bases, and 2 bases stayed unmatched. The CDR3 extends over 13 amino acids. Germline-derived CDR1 and CDR2 are MNHEY and SVGAGI.

V gene TRBV5-6 combines with J gene TRBJ1-1; maybe TRBD1 (5 bases). The CDR3 is made up of 15 amino acids. Trimming cost V 3 bases and J 1 base, with 13 bases left between them. Germline V lookup: CDR1 SGHDT, CDR2 YYEEEE. The CDR3 DNA is TGTGCCAGCAGCTCGGGAGGAAGGGGGAACACTGAAGCTTTCTTT. Protein sequence: CASSSGGRGNTEAFF.

As regards this clone: The same CDR3 also results from other DNA sequences found in this sample. The gene calls are TRBV5-1 and TRBJ1-5, with D possibly TRBD1 on 5 matching bases. Trimming took off 4 bases at V and 4 bases at J, with 15 bases between the two ends. Germline V CDR1 and CDR2: SGHRS, YFSETQ. The CDR3 loop spans 15 amino acids. The CDR3 here is CASSPGGGGNQPQHF. CDR3 DNA: TGCGCCAGCAGCCCCGGGGGTGGGGGAAATCAGCCCCAGCATTTT.